Listed below are T cell receptor beta chains from one sample, sequenced in a study of T cells after posttransplantation cyclophosphamide. The assay was immunoSEQ multiplex PCR, and TCRdb's table has in-frame clones only and misses some. There are tens of thousands of clones in the sample, none observed a single time. Source material: PBMCs. The receptors derive from a man aged 50 to 60 in good health, CMV-negative, and a related stem cell transplant donor. Both conserved end residues are part of each CDR3. Fields, in order: V gene, clone size, J gene, D gene, CDR3 DNA, CDR3 protein. D genes are given only for firm matches. Size tells how often a clone was seen (once, few, many) or the class of an expanded clone, and some rows leave it out.

>TRBV6-5|many|TRBJ2-2|TRBD2
TGTGCCAGCAGTCCACTAGCGGGGGTCTCCGGGGAGCTGTTTTTT
CASSPLAGVSGELFF
>TRBV5-1|many|TRBJ2-3|-
TGCGCCAGCAGGGCAGGGGCGTTTAGCACAGATACGCAGTATTTT
CASRAGAFSTDTQYF
>TRBV7-8|-|TRBJ1-3|-
TGTGCCAGCAGCTCAGAAAACACCATATATTTT
CASSSENTIYF
>TRBV27|-|TRBJ2-5|TRBD2
TGTGCCAGCAGTTCGGGACTAGTCGGGGCCCAGTACTTC
CASSSGLVGAQYF
>TRBV20-1|-|TRBJ2-3|-
TGCAGTGGGGCGAGCACAGATACGCAGTATTTT
CSGASTDTQYF
>TRBV9|many|TRBJ2-7|-
TGTGCCAGCAGCGCGACAGGCAACGAGCAGTACTTC
CASSATGNEQYF
>TRBV6-1|many|TRBJ2-7|TRBD2
TGTGCCAGCAGCCGCGGCGAAGGACTAGTCTACGAGCAGTACTTC
CASSRGEGLVYEQYF
>TRBV2|many|TRBJ1-1|TRBD1
TGTGCCAGCAGCATAGGGACAGCCCCGGTTCCTTTCTTT
CASSIGTAPVPFF
>TRBV7-8|many|TRBJ1-1|-
TGTGCCAGCAGCTTAGCGGGGGGGAGGACTGAAGCTTTCTTT
CASSLAGGRTEAFF
>TRBV7-9|many|TRBJ1-2|-
TGTGCCAGCAGCCCAACGTTAGCTAACTATGGCTACACCTTC
CASSPTLANYGYTF
>TRBV6-5|few|TRBJ2-1|TRBD2
TGTGCCAGCAGAACTATGGGGACTAGCGGGAGTCAGTTCTTC
CASRTMGTSGSQFF
>TRBV28|many|TRBJ1-2|TRBD1
TGTGCCAGCAGTCGATTCAACAGGGGGAGTTACTTC
CASSRFNRGSYF
>TRBV9|many|TRBJ2-1|TRBD1
TGTGCCAGCAGCGTAGGGACAGGGTCTAATACTGAGCAGTTCTTC
CASSVGTGSNTEQFF
>TRBV6-1|many|TRBJ2-7|TRBD2
TGTGCCAGCAGTCCCCGCGGGAGCTCCTACGAGCAGTACTTC
CASSPRGSSYEQYF
>TRBV15|many|TRBJ2-3|TRBD1
TGTGCCACCAGCAGAGATCCTCCGGGACAGGGGAGCACAGATACGCAGTATTTT
CATSRDPPGQGSTDTQYF
>TRBV5-1|many|TRBJ1-2|-
TGCGCCAGCAGCTTGGTCGGGGGGAATGGCTACACCTTC
CASSLVGGNGYTF
>TRBV6-1|many|TRBJ2-5|-
TGTGCCAGCGGTGCGGGAACAGCTCAAGAGACCCAGTACTTC
CASGAGTAQETQYF
>TRBV6-5|many|TRBJ2-1|TRBD2
TGTGCCAGCCAACAAGCGGGAGGAAACAATGAGCAGTTCTTC
CASQQAGGNNEQFF
>TRBV19|few|TRBJ1-1|TRBD1
TGTGCCAGTAGTCTGCGACAGGGTGGAGGCACTGAAGCTTTCTTT
CASSLRQGGGTEAFF
>TRBV11-2|many|TRBJ2-7|TRBD2
TGTGCCAGCAGCCCTACCCGGGACTACTACGAGCAGTACTTC
CASSPTRDYYEQYF
>TRBV7-9|-|TRBJ2-3|-
TGTGCCAGCAGCCCCCGGGGAGGGGGGGACGCAGATACGCAGTATTTT
CASSPRGGGDADTQYF
>TRBV4-1|many|TRBJ2-1|TRBD2
TGCGCCAGCAGCCAAGGGACTAGCTACAATGAGCAGTTCTTC
CASSQGTSYNEQFF
>TRBV7-9|many|TRBJ1-2|TRBD1
TGTGCCAGCAGCTTAGCCGGGACAGGCGAAGACTACACCTTC
CASSLAGTGEDYTF
>TRBV7-2|many|TRBJ2-6|TRBD2
TGTGCCAGCAGCTTACACACCGGGACTAGCTCCTCTGGGGCCAACGTCCTGACTTTC
CASSLHTGTSSSGANVLTF
>TRBV9|many|TRBJ2-7|TRBD2
TGTGCCAGCAGCGTAGAATCCGGGGGAGGGTACGAGCAGTACTTC
CASSVESGGGYEQYF
>TRBV7-8|many|TRBJ2-7|-
TGTGCCAGCAGCTGGAGTAGCGGCCCCCCCTACGAGCAGTACTTC
CASSWSSGPPYEQYF
>TRBV10-1|many|TRBJ2-7|-
TGCGCCAGCGGCGCAGGGCCGGGCTACGAGCAGTACTTC
CASGAGPGYEQYF
>TRBV7-9|few|TRBJ2-7|TRBD1
TGTGCCAGCAGCGAGACAGGGACCTACGAGCAGTACTTC
CASSETGTYEQYF
>TRBV5-5|many|TRBJ1-5|-
TGTGCCAGCAGCTTGGGACTAAATCAGCCCCAGCATTTT
CASSLGLNQPQHF
>TRBV5-1|many|TRBJ2-7|-
TGCGCCAGCAGCCCGGGAACCTACGAGCAGTACTTC
CASSPGTYEQYF
>TRBV5-8|many|TRBJ2-5|TRBD1
TGTGCCAGCTGCCGGGACAGAAAAGGAGAGGAGACCCAGTACTTC
CASCRDRKGEETQYF
>TRBV7-9|many|TRBJ2-3|-
TGTGCCGCCCCCCTGTGGGAGGATACGCAGTATTTT
CAAPLWEDTQYF
>TRBV19|many|TRBJ2-5|-
TGTGCCAGTAGCCGATCCCCTGGTGGATTGACAGTCATGAAGGAGACCCAGTACTTC
CASSRSPGGLTVMKETQYF
>TRBV5-6|many|TRBJ2-7|TRBD1
TGTGCCAGCAGCTCATCCGGGACAGAACCCTACGAGCAGTACTTC
CASSSSGTEPYEQYF
>TRBV19|many|TRBJ1-5|-
TGTGCCAGTAGTATAAATCGAGGGGGGGGAAGCAATCAGCCCCAGCATTTT
CASSINRGGGSNQPQHF
>TRBV7-8|many|TRBJ1-6|-
TGTGCCAGCAGCTTTGTGCCTGGCGGAGGTCGATCACCCCTCCACTTT
CASSFVPGGGRSPLHF
>TRBV11-2|many|TRBJ1-6|-
TGTGCCAGCAGCTTAGACGGGGAGGGGACCTATAATTCACCCCTCCACTTT
CASSLDGEGTYNSPLHF